The 3 T cell receptor beta chains below were found in one sample sequenced in a study of blood T cell repertoires in COVID-19. Here immunoSEQ multiplex PCR was the method, and the copy in TCRdb shows in-frame clones only, minus some. The table lists 250,000 to 300,000 clones, about 80% of them singletons, with around 3.5% in the top ten. Material for sequencing was PBMCs or T cells enriched from blood (not recorded which). These receptors originate from a man aged 45 to 65 who had recovered from COVID-19.

This clone occurred a few times. CDR3 loop: CASSLGGDSSYNEQFF. The CDR3 coding sequence is TGTGCCAGCAGTTTAGGAGGGGACAGCTCCTACAATGAGCAGTTCTTC. This chain connects TRBV28 to TRBJ2-1, with D maybe TRBD1 (7 bases). The CDR3 covers 16 residues. The V gene lost 2 bases and the J gene lost 0 bases, with 11 bases spanning the gap. Germline V gene sequence: CDR1 MDHEN, CDR2 SYDVKM.

The chain recombines TRBV7-2 with TRBJ1-5, with a weak D call TRBD1 (6 bases). The germline gives CDR1 SGHTA, CDR2 FQGNSA. With 7 bases removed from V and 6 bases from J, the gap between germline ends came to 13 bases. The CDR3 contains 13 residues. The CDR3 DNA sequence: TGTGCCAGCACCATAGCGGGGGCTCAGCCCCAGCATTTT. Protein sequence: CASTIAGAQPQHF.

The genes are TRBV7-2 and TRBJ2-5, with 7 bases matching TRBD1. Germline V gene lookup returns CDR1 SGHTA and CDR2 FQGNSA. The CDR3 has 14 amino acids. J was trimmed by 5 bases and V by 4 bases; bases with no gene match: 7. CDR3 in amino acids: CASSSNRGAETQYF. CDR3 in DNA: TGTGCCAGCAGCTCGAACAGGGGAGCGGAGACCCAGTACTTC.